The rows below give T cell receptor beta chains drawn from one sample of a study of cytotoxic CD8 clonotypes in ibrutinib-treated CLL. Measured with immunoSEQ multiplex PCR; TCRdb has only the in-frame clones, and not every one. The repertoire holds a few hundred thousand clones, with roughly 67% as singletons. This specimen consisted of PBMCs, obtained after 36 months of ibrutinib treatment. The receptor set was obtained from a human donor with chronic lymphocytic leukemia. Both conserved end residues are part of each CDR3. The D gene is left open where the match is weak. A row's size may be missing; if present it is once, few, many or a size class.

>-|TRBJ2-5|15|-|TRBV19
TGTGCCAGTGCCCCGAGGAGGGGATTCTCAGAGACCCAGTACTTC
CASAPRRGFSETQYF
>-|TRBJ1-5|12|-|TRBV15
TGTGCCACCAGCAGAGATGGGCAGCCCCAGCATTTT
CATSRDGQPQHF
>-|TRBJ2-3|15|-|TRBV9
TGTGCCAGCAGCGTACAGGGACAAGGGAGGGATACGCAGTATTTT
CASSVQGQGRDTQYF
>-|TRBJ2-7|15|-|TRBV4-1
TGCGCCAGCAGCCGGCTCTCCAGGAAGCCCTACGAGCAGTACTTC
CASSRLSRKPYEQYF
>-|TRBJ2-7|17|-|TRBV11-2
TGTGCCAGCAGCTTAGGGCCCAGGGAGTTGGACTCCTACGAGCAGTACTTC
CASSLGPRELDSYEQYF
>-|TRBJ2-1|15|TRBD2|TRBV29-1
TGCAGCGCCCTAGGGAGGAGTGGGGGGGACAATGAGCAGTTCTTC
CSALGRSGGDNEQFF
>-|TRBJ2-1|16|TRBD2|TRBV7-3
TGTGCCAGCAGCTTAAATTGGGCTAGCGGGAATGCGGAGCAGTTCTTC
CASSLNWASGNAEQFF
>few|TRBJ1-6|13|-|TRBV6-5
TGTGCCAGCAGCTCGGACAGAAATTCACCCCTCCACTTT
CASSSDRNSPLHF
>-|TRBJ2-1|15|-|TRBV5-6
TGTGCCAGCAGCTTTCGACTGAGCTCCTACAATGAGCAGTTCTTC
CASSFRLSSYNEQFF
>-|TRBJ2-5|14|-|TRBV6-6
TGTGCCAGCAGACAAGGCGACCTAGGAGAGACCCAGTACTTC
CASRQGDLGETQYF
>-|TRBJ2-4|13|-|TRBV6-5
TGTGCCAGCAGTTACTCGGGGGATAACATTCAGTACTTC
CASSYSGDNIQYF
>few|TRBJ2-7|13|-|TRBV6-1
TGTGCCAGCAGTGTGGACGGCTCCTACGAGCAGTACTTC
CASSVDGSYEQYF
>-|TRBJ1-4|16|-|TRBV19
TGTGCCAGTAGTATAGTGACGTCTGCAACTAATGAAAAACTGTTTTTT
CASSIVTSATNEKLFF
>-|TRBJ2-7|14|-|TRBV5-1
TGCGCCAGCAGATTTCGGGGGAGCTCCTACGAGCAGTACTTC
CASRFRGSSYEQYF
>few|TRBJ1-1|12|-|TRBV5-6
TGTGCCAGCAGCTTGGCAGGGAGGGTGGCTTTCTTT
CASSLAGRVAFF
>-|TRBJ2-3|13|-|TRBV23-1
TGCGCCAGCAGTCAATCATTCGGGGATACGCAGTATTTT
CASSQSFGDTQYF
>-|TRBJ2-3|18|TRBD2|TRBV11-2
TGTGCCAGCAGCCCTCGCGCGACTAGCGGGGCCCACACAGATACGCAGTATTTT
CASSPRATSGAHTDTQYF
>-|TRBJ1-1|15|TRBD1|TRBV15
TGTGCCACCAGCAGGGCGGGACAGGGCAACACTGAAGCTTTCTTT
CATSRAGQGNTEAFF
>once|TRBJ2-3|14|-|TRBV28
TGTGCCAGCCACCACTCCCATGGCACAGATACGCAGTATTTT
CASHHSHGTDTQYF
>once|TRBJ1-2|16|-|TRBV28
TGTGCCAGCAAAAATGGACAGCTAAGGAGATACTATGGCTACACCTTC
CASKNGQLRRYYGYTF
>-|TRBJ1-2|15|-|TRBV18
TGTGCCAGCTCACCTGGGGCCCTTTCTAACTATGGCTACACCTTC
CASSPGALSNYGYTF
>-|TRBJ2-4|16|TRBD1|TRBV7-6
TGTGCCAGCAGCTTAGGGCGACAGGGTTGGGAAAACATTCAGTACTTC
CASSLGRQGWENIQYF
>-|TRBJ1-1|14|-|TRBV6-5
TGTGCCAGCAGCAGGACACCTTTGAACACTGAAGCTTTCTTT
CASSRTPLNTEAFF
>-|TRBJ2-2|15|-|TRBV5-1
TGCGCCAGCAGCTTAGTACAGGGTAGTACCGGGGAGCTGTTTTTT
CASSLVQGSTGELFF
>-|TRBJ2-5|17|-|TRBV5-1
TGCGCCAGCAGTTCTCCGGAGACGCGGGGAAGCCAAGAGACCCAGTACTTC
CASSSPETRGSQETQYF
>few|TRBJ1-5|14|TRBD1|TRBV2
TGTGCCAGCAGTGGCAGGGGGGCCAATCAGCCCCAGCATTTT
CASSGRGANQPQHF
>-|TRBJ2-7|14|-|TRBV10-3
TGTGCCATCAGTGATGGACCCCCGCCGGACGAGCAGTACTTC
CAISDGPPPDEQYF
>-|TRBJ1-5|16|TRBD1|TRBV19
TGTGCCAGTAGTATTAGGGACAGGGGTTACAATCAGCCCCAGCATTTT
CASSIRDRGYNQPQHF
>-|TRBJ2-1|14|-|TRBV12-5
TGTGCTAGTGGTTTGGTAAGAGAGCCCAATGAGCAGTTCTTC
CASGLVREPNEQFF
>-|TRBJ1-3|15|-|TRBV4-3
TGCGCCAGCAGCCAAGGGAATCGAGCAGGAAACACCATATATTTT
CASSQGNRAGNTIYF
>once|TRBJ2-2|15|-|TRBV18
TGTGCCAGCTCACCGTCAGGGACGGGCACCGGGGAGCTGTTTTTT
CASSPSGTGTGELFF
>few|TRBJ1-4|15|-|TRBV5-1
TGCGCCAGCAGCTTGGCCCCATTGGTGGGTGAAAAACTGTTTTTT
CASSLAPLVGEKLFF
>few|TRBJ2-3|14|-|TRBV7-2
TGTGCCAGCAGCTCGGGCCCTAAGGCAGATACGCAGTATTTT
CASSSGPKADTQYF
>-|TRBJ2-1|16|TRBD2|TRBV7-2
TGTGCCAGCAGCTTCCTACTAGCGGGACGAAACAATGAGCAGTTCTTC
CASSFLLAGRNNEQFF
>-|TRBJ1-1|13|TRBD1|TRBV29-1
TGCAGCGTCCCCGGACAGGGGTCTGGGGGAGCTTTCTTT
CSVPGQGSGGAFF
>-|TRBJ2-7|15|-|TRBV5-1
TGCGCCAGCAGCTTGGAGCCAGGGGATTCCTACGAGCAGTACTTC
CASSLEPGDSYEQYF
>-|TRBJ2-2|15|-|TRBV9
TGTGCCAGCAGCGTAGCCCCCGACTTGGGCGGGGAGCTGTTTTTT
CASSVAPDLGGELFF
>-|TRBJ2-7|14|TRBD1|TRBV4-3
TGCGCCAGCAGCCTCGGACAGGGGGCATACGAGCAGTACTTC
CASSLGQGAYEQYF
>-|TRBJ2-7|18|-|TRBV14
TGTGCCAGCAGCCAAGATTCATGGCTAGGAGGGTTTGGCGACGAGCAGTACTTC
CASSQDSWLGGFGDEQYF
>few|TRBJ2-7|14|TRBD1|TRBV14
TGTGCCAGCAGCCCACCGGGACAGTCCTACGAGCAGTACTTC
CASSPPGQSYEQYF
>-|TRBJ1-6|14|-|TRBV5-1
TGCGCCAGCAGCTTGGTAGGGTATGATTCACCCCTCCACTTT
CASSLVGYDSPLHF